This TCR beta chain came from a study of T cell repertoires in cytomegalovirus infection (dated by TCRdb to 2018 to 2020). Background on the whole study: Peptide stimulations targeted recently identified HLA-C-restricted CMV epitopes, whose presentation resists viral immunomodulation, together with well-studied HLA-B-restricted epitopes. Donor HLA type was relevant to the analysis, because carriage of CMV infection together with the matching HLA type was indicated by public TCR beta signatures.

The paper's findings and limits, for the study overall: Cumulative frequency of public TCR beta family members discriminated carriers of CMV infection plus the relevant HLA type in this cohort and an independent 352-donor cohort. The ex vivo response was dominated by HLA-C-restricted CMV-specific TCR beta clonotypes, which also provided the single most frequent clonotype in two of eight donors.

About this clonotype itself: The antigen it binds to is not known. Base-call qualities are not available, and no considerably larger clone is one nucleotide away.

The sequencer was an Illumina HiSeq 1500. TCRdb cleaned the public reads at Q25 with fastp, built clones with MiXCR and kept in-frame beta chains. Each record represents a unique CDR3 protein, reported with the most common genes and DNA among its rows. This sample gives 340,000 or so distinct CDR3 sequences in total; around 25% of them show up just once. The biggest ten clones account for about 14% of the sample. Sample treatment or condition, as interpreted from the label and publication: in vitro stimulation with specific CMV peptide epitopes to enrich CMV-specific T cells. The germline V gene (reference sequence) yields DFQATT for CDR1 and SNEGSKA for CDR2. The CDR3, from cysteine to phenylalanine, totals 14 residues. Only CDR3 DNA remains: 42 bases, in frame from the first base. At the junction V is shortened by 3 bases and J by 1 base; bases outside the gene matches: 3.

Recombination connected TRBV20-1 to TRBJ2-3; 8 middle bases align to TRBD2. This receptor was identified in a human donor in good health (CMV status not recorded). Some clones in this sample may be carry-over from other donors' samples. Sequencing was performed on cultured PBMCs, taken from culture after CMV antigen stimulation. CDR3 sequence: CSARSGGGTDTQYF. The nucleotides are TGCAGTGCTAGGTCGGGAGGGGGCACAGATACGCAGTATTTT.